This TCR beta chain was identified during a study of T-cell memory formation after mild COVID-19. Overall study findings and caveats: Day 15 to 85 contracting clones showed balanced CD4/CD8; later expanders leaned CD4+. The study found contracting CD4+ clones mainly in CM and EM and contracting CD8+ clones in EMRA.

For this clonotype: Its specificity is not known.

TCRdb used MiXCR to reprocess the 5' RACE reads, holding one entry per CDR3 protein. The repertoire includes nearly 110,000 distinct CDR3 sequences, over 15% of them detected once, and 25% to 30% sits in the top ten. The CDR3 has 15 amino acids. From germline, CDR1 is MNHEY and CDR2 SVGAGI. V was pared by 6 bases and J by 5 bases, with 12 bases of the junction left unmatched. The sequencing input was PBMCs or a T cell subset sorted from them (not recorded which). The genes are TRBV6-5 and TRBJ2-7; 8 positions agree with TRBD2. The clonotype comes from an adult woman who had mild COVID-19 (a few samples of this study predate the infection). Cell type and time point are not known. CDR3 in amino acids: CASRSTSGLPHEQYF. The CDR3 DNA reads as TGTGCCAGCAGATCTACTAGCGGACTTCCGCACGAGCAGTACTTC.